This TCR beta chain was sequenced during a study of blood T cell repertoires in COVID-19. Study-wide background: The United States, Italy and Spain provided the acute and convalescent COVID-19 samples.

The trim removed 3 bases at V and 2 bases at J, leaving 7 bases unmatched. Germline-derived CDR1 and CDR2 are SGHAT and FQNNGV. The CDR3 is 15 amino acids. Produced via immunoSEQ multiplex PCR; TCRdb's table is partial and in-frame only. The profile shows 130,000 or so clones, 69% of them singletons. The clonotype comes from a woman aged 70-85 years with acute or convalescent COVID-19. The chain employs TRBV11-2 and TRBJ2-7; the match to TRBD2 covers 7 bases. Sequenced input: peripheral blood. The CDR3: CASSLGASGAYEQYF. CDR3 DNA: TGTGCCAGCAGCTTGGGAGCTAGCGGAGCCTACGAGCAGTACTTC.